The TCR beta chain under discussion was sequenced for a study of T cells after somatic rescue of genetic block. Profiling relied on immunoSEQ multiplex PCR, and the TCRdb table lists in-frame clones only, not all of them. Among roughly 110,000 clones, 90% to 95% were seen once, and the ten largest hold less than 1.5%. The ends were cut back, 0 bases at V and 8 bases at J, with 16 bases in the middle. This CDR3 is 15 amino acids long. Germline V gene data show CDR1 as SGHVS and CDR2 as FNYEAQ. This rearrangement joins TRBV7-6 to TRBJ1-2, with no clear D. The TCR sequence derives from a young woman. The sample consisted of peripheral blood mononuclear cells (PBMCs). CDR3 residues: CASSLAPMDRRGYTF. CDR3 bases: TGTGCCAGCAGCTTAGCCCCTATGGACCGCCGGGGCTACACCTTC.